This T cell receptor beta chain was found in a study of control samples from healthy donors and cancer patients. In germline, CDR1 is MNHNY, CDR2 SVGAGI (reference sequence). CDR3 length equals 12 residues. V was shortened by 5 bases and J by 0 bases, with 5 bases between the two germline ends. Generated by immunoSEQ multiplex PCR, the TCRdb table keeps only in-frame clones and is missing some. The sample lists roughly 86,000 clones, about 92% seen once, with roughly 1.5% in the top ten. The sequence was obtained from a woman younger than 45 in good health. Sequencing used blood. The chain recombines TRBV6-6 with TRBJ2-7; D unresolved. The CDR3 DNA is TGTGCCAGCAGTCAGAACTCCTACGAGCAGTACTTC. Its translation: CASSQNSYEQYF.